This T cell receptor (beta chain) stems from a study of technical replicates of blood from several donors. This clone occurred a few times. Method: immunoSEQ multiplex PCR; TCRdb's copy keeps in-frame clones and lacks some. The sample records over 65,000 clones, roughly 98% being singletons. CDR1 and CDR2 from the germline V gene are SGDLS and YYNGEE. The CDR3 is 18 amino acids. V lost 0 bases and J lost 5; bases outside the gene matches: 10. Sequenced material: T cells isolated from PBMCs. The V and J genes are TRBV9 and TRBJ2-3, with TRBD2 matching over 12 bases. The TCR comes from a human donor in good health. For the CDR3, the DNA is TGTGCCAGCAGCGTAGGACCCCTAGCGGGGGGGCTCGGAGATACGCAGTATTTT. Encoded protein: CASSVGPLAGGLGDTQYF.